This TCR beta chain emerged from a study of blood T cell repertoires in COVID-19. On the study more broadly: PBMCs, B-cell-depleted T cells, or T cells provided the cDNA or gDNA that made up the material.

Here immunoSEQ multiplex PCR was the method, and the copy in TCRdb shows in-frame clones only, minus some. The sample lists 200,000 to 250,000 clones, under 85% occurring once. V was cut by 2 bases and J by 2 bases, with 19 bases left in between. The CDR3 is made up of 17 amino acids. The germline gives CDR1 GTSNPN, CDR2 SVGIG (reference sequence). The receptor comes from a man aged 25 to 45 who had recovered from COVID-19. This chain joins TRBV30 and TRBJ1-3; tentatively, D is TRBD1 (6 bases). The sample taken for sequencing was peripheral blood. Here the CDR3 DNA reads TGTGCCTGGAGTTATACAGGGAAAGGGGCACCTGGAAACACCATATATTTT. This codes for CAWSYTGKGAPGNTIYF. The variable domain in full, with the rest retrieved from reference TRBV30 and TRBJ1-3, is SQTIHQWPATLVQPVGSPLSLECTVEGTSNPNLYWYRQAAGRGLQLLFYSVGIGQISSEVPQNLSASRPQDRQFILSSKKLLLSDSGFYLCAWSYTGKGAPGNTIYFGEGSWLTVV.